What follows are 10 T cell receptor beta chains derived from one specimen sequenced in a study of monozygotic twins with inflammatory bowel disease. TCRdb reanalyzed the 5' RACE reads, giving one entry per CDR3 protein sequence and no DNA. The ten most abundant clones cover 2% of a sample with approximately 340,000 distinct CDR3 sequences. The source material was blood. The receptors derive from a human donor with ulcerative colitis or Crohn's disease, or a healthy co-twin of an affected twin (not recorded which).

The genes are TRBV12-5 and TRBJ2-1; the TCRdb call, TRBD1, lacks DNA for checking. CDR1 and CDR2 (germline): LGHNT, FRNRAP. This CDR3 spans 13 amino acids. CDR3: CASGLGTGFEQFF.

The chain joins TRBV28 to TRBJ1-1; TCRdb selects TRBD1, and the lack of DNA leaves this call unchecked. Germline assignment: CDR1 MDHEN and CDR2 SYDVKM. The CDR3 covers 15 residues. The CDR3 loop is CASSPPRQGGTEAFF.

The chain combines TRBV3-1 with TRBJ2-1. The germline CDR1 and CDR2 sequences are LGHDT and YNNKEL (reference sequence). The CDR3 sequence is 14 residues long. CDR3 in amino acids: CASSERGPYNEQFF.

The J gene is TRBJ1-5, the V gene TRBV20-1; TCRdb picks TRBD1, but there is no DNA to check that call. The CDR3 consists of 16 residues. Germline-derived CDR1 and CDR2 are DFQATT and SNEGSKA (reference sequence). The CDR3 protein is CSARDRLGGRDQPQHF.

The chain couples TRBV7-9 to TRBJ2-7. This CDR3 has 13 residues. Germline-derived CDR1 and CDR2 are SEHNR and FQNEAQ (reference sequence). The CDR3 sequence: CASSPTPAYEQYF. Full variable domain (outside the CDR3, taken from reference TRBV7-9 and TRBJ2-7): DTGVSQNPRHKITKRGQNVTFRCDPISEHNRLYWYRQTLGQGPEFLTYFQNEAQLEKSRLLSDRFSAERPKGSFSTLEIQRTEQGDSAMYLCASSPTPAYEQYFGPGTRLTVT.

The V call is TRBV3-1, the J call TRBJ2-5; TCRdb's D call of TRBD1 is untestable without DNA. The CDR3 has 14 amino acids. Germline V lookup: CDR1 LGHDT, CDR2 YNNKEL (reference sequence). CDR3 in amino acids: CASTLMGVRETQYF.

The V and J genes are TRBV4-3 and TRBJ2-3. CDR3 size: 15 residues. CDR1 is LGHNA and CDR2 is YSLEER in the germline V gene. CDR3 sequence: CASSQDGDHWDTQYF.

The genes are TRBV4-3 and TRBJ1-2; TCRdb returns TRBD1, unconfirmable since there is no DNA. This CDR3 has 15 amino acids. Germline CDR1 is LGHNA and CDR2 is YSLEER. CDR3 protein: CASSQGTGGGYGYTF.

The chain employs TRBV5-8 and TRBJ1-2; TCRdb outputs TRBD1, but without DNA this stays unchecked. In germline, CDR1 is SGHTS, CDR2 YDEGEE. CDR3 size: 15 residues. The CDR3 here is CASSHGQGIFYGYTF.

This rearrangement joins TRBV4-1 to TRBJ2-7. CDR1 MGHRA and CDR2 YSYEKL come from the germline V gene. The CDR3 consists of 13 residues. The CDR3 reads CASSQDVAYEQYF.